These 14 T cell receptor beta chains came from one sample sequenced in a study of T cells after yellow fever vaccination. From the 5' RACE reads, TCRdb called clonotypes with MiXCR, one entry per CDR3 protein. The profile covers 450,000 to 650,000 distinct CDR3 sequences, with 13% appearing a single time and roughly an eighth taken by the ten largest. The source was PBMCs, collected on the day of the yellow fever booster vaccination. These TCRs come from a man aged 30 to 45 who received the YFV17D yellow fever vaccine.

This clonotype turned up a few times. V usage is TRBV20-1 and J usage is TRBJ1-1; D gene uncertain. The CDR3 consists of 13 residues. The germline V and J ends were trimmed by 1 base and 6 bases, with 12 bases remaining between them. Germline loops: CDR1 DFQATT, CDR2 SNEGSKA (reference sequence). CDR3 in amino acids: CSARGDTFPEAFF. CDR3 bases: TGCAGTGCTAGAGGTGACACGTTCCCTGAAGCTTTCTTT.

This clonotype was counted between two and nine times. The chain has TRBV5-1 and TRBJ2-1; D remains ambiguous. V lost 1 base and J 8 bases, leaving 4 bases between the germline ends. Germline V CDR1 and CDR2: SGHRS, YFSETQ. The CDR3 has 11 amino acids. This chain's CDR3 is CASSLYYEQFF. DNA for the CDR3: TGCGCCAGCAGCTTGTATTATGAGCAGTTCTTC.

This chain connects TRBV27 to TRBJ1-2; 8 nucleotides line up with TRBD1. The junction had 7 bases not matched to a gene; V was cut back by 6 bases and J by 7 bases. Germline assignment: CDR1 MNHEY and CDR2 SMNVEV (reference sequence). The length of the CDR3 is 13 residues. CDR3 nucleotide sequence: TGTGCCAGCAGCTCGACAGGGGACGCTGGCTACACCTTC. It specifies CASSSTGDAGYTF.

In its sample, this clonotype was seen a few times. The genes are TRBV9 and TRBJ1-3; D remains ambiguous. Germline CDR1 and CDR2: SGDLS and YYNGEE. CDR3 length: 15 amino acids. The V end was cut by 3 bases, the J end by 0 bases, with 10 bases between. CDR3 coding DNA: TGTGCCAGCAGCGGTACGGCTAGCTCTGGAAACACCATATATTTT. Translated, it gives CASSGTASSGNTIYF.

This clonotype was counted only a few times. The chain links TRBV20-1 to TRBJ1-2; D is ambiguous. The CDR3 has 12 residues. CDR1 DFQATT and CDR2 SNEGSKA come from the germline V gene (reference sequence). V lost 6 bases and J lost 6, with 14 bases in between. The CDR3 nucleotides read TGCAGTGCGGGGTCCCCCCTAGATGGCTACACCTTC. This gives the protein CSAGSPLDGYTF.

This chain connects TRBV20-1 to TRBJ1-1; D call uncertain. Germline V lookup: CDR1 DFQATT, CDR2 SNEGSKA (reference sequence). V lost 1 base to trimming and J lost 1 base, with 10 bases between them. The CDR3 has 14 residues. DNA for the CDR3: TGCAGTGCTAGAGTTGGTAGTAAGAACACTGAAGCTTTCTTT. This sequence encodes CSARVGSKNTEAFF.

This clonotype turned up a few times. The gene calls are TRBV20-1 and TRBJ2-3, with unresolved D. The CDR3 has 12 amino acids. Deletions cut 4 bases from V and 1 base from J, with 6 bases between. Germline V gives CDR1 DFQATT, CDR2 SNEGSKA (reference sequence). As DNA, the CDR3 is TGCAGTGCTATACCTGGCACAGATACGCAGTATTTT. Protein sequence: CSAIPGTDTQYF.

The J gene is TRBJ2-1, the V gene TRBV12-3 or TRBV12-4; D is ambiguous. Trimming shortened V by 2 bases and J by 3 bases, and 5 bases separated the two germline ends. This CDR3 region has 13 residues. The CDR3 nucleotides are TGTGCCAGCAGTTTATACAACTACAATGAGCAGTTCTTC. It yields the protein CASSLYNYNEQFF.

A few counts support this clonotype. The gene calls are TRBV20-1 and TRBJ2-3; tentatively, D is TRBD2 (6 bases). The CDR3 is 16 residues long. V was trimmed by 5 bases and J by 0 bases, leaving 18 bases between them. The germline V gene has CDR1 DFQATT and CDR2 SNEGSKA (reference sequence). The CDR3 DNA sequence: TGCAGTGCTGGACTACCGAGGGCGTTCAGCACAGATACGCAGTATTTT. Amino acid sequence: CSAGLPRAFSTDTQYF.

This clonotype has a handful of counts. V usage is TRBV20-1 and J usage is TRBJ2-3, with D uncertain. The CDR3 spans 11 residues. V was cut by 7 bases and J by 2 bases, with 7 bases left in between. CDR1 is DFQATT, CDR2 SNEGSKA, per germline (reference sequence). CDR3 region: CSEVNTDTQYF. DNA for the CDR3: TGCAGTGAGGTGAACACAGATACGCAGTATTTT.

This sequence joins TRBV29-1 and TRBJ2-1; 7 bases agree with TRBD2. The CDR3 is 14 residues long. V trimming: 6 bases; J trimming: 4 bases; junction bases outside the gene matches: 9. Germline V gene data show CDR1 as SQVTM and CDR2 as ANQGSEA. CDR3 residues: CSVAGLGRYNEQFF. The CDR3 nucleotides are TGCAGCGTGGCAGGACTAGGAAGATACAATGAGCAGTTCTTC.

In this sample, this clonotype turned up a few times. V and J are TRBV19 and TRBJ2-5; TRBD2 might be the D (6 bases). Germline V gene lookup returns CDR1 LNHDA and CDR2 SQIVND (reference sequence). CDR3 size: 12 residues. V lost 8 bases to trimming and J lost 2 bases, with 9 bases between them. DNA of the CDR3: TGTGCCAGTGGAGGGAAACAAGAGACCCAGTACTTC. Translating it yields CASGGKQETQYF.

This chain links TRBV24-1 with TRBJ2-3; 7 positions agree with TRBD2. Germline values: CDR1 KGHDR, CDR2 SFDVKD. V trimming: 2 bases; J trimming: 6 bases; junction bases outside the gene matches: 16. The CDR3 sequence is 18 residues long. CDR3 amino acids: CATSDSRRASGMTDTQYF. The CDR3 DNA is TGTGCCACCAGTGATTCTCGGAGAGCCAGCGGGATGACGGATACGCAGTATTTT.

Only a few counts were recorded for this clonotype. The chain recombines TRBV30 with TRBJ1-5; D remains ambiguous. Germline V gene data show CDR1 as GTSNPN and CDR2 as SVGIG (reference sequence). The CDR3 loop spans 16 amino acids. Deletions cut 3 bases from V and 5 bases from J, with 20 bases between. Here the CDR3 DNA reads TGTGCCTGGAGCGATATTGGGTCCTTCCCAGATCAGCCCCAGCATTTT. This gives the protein CAWSDIGSFPDQPQHF.